This T cell receptor (beta chain) was recovered during a study of long-term antiretroviral therapy in people with HIV. About the research overall: When the earliest samples were collected, ART was typically delayed until CD4 counts fell.

Findings and caveats of the study: Specimens of blood were obtained during about 2004 to 2017, possibly under older ART regimens.

Note on this clone: The antigen is unknown. A junction end diverges from the germline sequence, so it may reflect a read error.

Running of the v3.0 immunoSEQ assay took place at survey level. The data were produced by immunoSEQ multiplex PCR, yet TCRdb's version contains in-frame clones alone and is incomplete. This table has around 37,000 clones, approximately 85% appearing once. From germline, CDR1 is PRHDT and CDR2 FYEKMQ (reference sequence). This CDR3 has 12 amino acids. The V gene is TRBV13, the J gene TRBJ2-7, with D tentatively TRBD1 (6 bases). The receptor was derived from a man aged 18 to 30 with HIV. Here the sequenced sample was unsorted PBMCs, taken roughly 3.3 years after starting antiretroviral therapy. CDR3 in amino acids: CASSLGGYEQYF. The CDR3 bases are TGTGCCAGCAGCCTAGGGGGCTACGAGCAGTACTTC.